This T cell receptor (beta chain) came from a study of cytomegalovirus exposure and HLA in healthy donors. Study findings and constraints: Later examination showed HLA-associated TCR beta chains had greater clonal expansion than equally common others.

Amplification used 60 Vbeta primers and 13 Jbeta primers. The assay was immunoSEQ multiplex PCR, and TCRdb's table has in-frame clones only and misses some. This sample has 85,000 to 100,000 clones, with 60% to 65% found just once. Concerning this clone itself: Its antigen is currently unknown.

This TCR was recovered from a human donor in good health. What was sequenced was PBMCs.

CDR3 sequence reads: CASSLEAGGRYEQYF. As DNA, the CDR3 is TGCGCCAGCAGCTTGGAGGCAGGGGGCAGGTACGAGCAGTACTTC. This sequence joins TRBV5-1 and TRBJ2-7, with 8 bases that match TRBD1. The junction had 6 bases not matched to a gene; V was cut back by 0 bases and J by 4 bases. CDR1 and CDR2 from the germline V gene are SGHRS and YFSETQ. The CDR3 is made up of 15 amino acids.